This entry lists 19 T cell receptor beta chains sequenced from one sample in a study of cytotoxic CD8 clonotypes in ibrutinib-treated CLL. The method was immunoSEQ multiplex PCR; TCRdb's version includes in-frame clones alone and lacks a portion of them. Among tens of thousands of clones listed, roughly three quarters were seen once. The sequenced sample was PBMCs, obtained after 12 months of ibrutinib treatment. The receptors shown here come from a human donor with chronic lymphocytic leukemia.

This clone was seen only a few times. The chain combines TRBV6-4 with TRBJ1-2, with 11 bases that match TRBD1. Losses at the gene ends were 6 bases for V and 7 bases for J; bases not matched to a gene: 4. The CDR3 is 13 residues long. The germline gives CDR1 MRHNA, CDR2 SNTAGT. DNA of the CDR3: TGTGCCAGCAGCCCCGGGACAGGGGGTGGCTACACCTTC. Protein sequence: CASSPGTGGGYTF.

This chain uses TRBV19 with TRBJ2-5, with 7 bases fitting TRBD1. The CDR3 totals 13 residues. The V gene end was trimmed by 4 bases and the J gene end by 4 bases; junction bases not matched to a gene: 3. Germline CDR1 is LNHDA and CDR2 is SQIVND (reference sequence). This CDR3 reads CASSTTGVETQYF. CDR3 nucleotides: TGTGCCAGTAGTACCACAGGGGTAGAGACCCAGTACTTC.

The CDR3 loop reads CASSTGTGVDEQYF. CDR3 sequence (DNA): TGTGCCAGCAGCACCGGGACAGGGGTCGACGAGCAGTACTTC. The V and J genes are TRBV2 and TRBJ2-7; 10 bases align to TRBD1. The V segment lost 6 bases and the J segment 5 bases; nucleotides outside the gene matches: 7. This CDR3 comprises 14 residues. CDR1 and CDR2 (germline): SNHLY, FYNNEI. Full variable domain (outside the CDR3, taken from reference TRBV2 and TRBJ2-7): EPEVTQTPSHQVTQMGQEVILRCVPISNHLYFYWYRQILGQKVEFLVSFYNNEISEKSEIFDDQFSVERPDGSNFTLKIRSTKLEDSAMYFCASSTGTGVDEQYFGPGTRLTVT.

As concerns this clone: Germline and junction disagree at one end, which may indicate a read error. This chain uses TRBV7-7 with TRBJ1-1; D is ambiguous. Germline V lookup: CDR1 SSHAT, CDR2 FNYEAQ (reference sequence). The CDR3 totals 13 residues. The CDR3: CASSRSRDTEAFF. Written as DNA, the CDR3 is TGTGCTAGCAGCCGTTCGCGGGACACTGAAGCTTTCTTT.

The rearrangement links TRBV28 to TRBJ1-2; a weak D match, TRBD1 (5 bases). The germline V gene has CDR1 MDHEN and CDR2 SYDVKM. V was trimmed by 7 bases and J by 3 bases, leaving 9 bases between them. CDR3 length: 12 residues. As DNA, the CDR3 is TGTGCCAGCACCCCGGGGCACTATGGCTACACCTTC. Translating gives CASTPGHYGYTF.

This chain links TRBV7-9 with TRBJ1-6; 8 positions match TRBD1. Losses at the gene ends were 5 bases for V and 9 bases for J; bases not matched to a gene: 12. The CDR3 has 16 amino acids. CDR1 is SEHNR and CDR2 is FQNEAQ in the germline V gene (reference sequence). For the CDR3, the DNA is TGTGCCAGCAGCCGGAGCCGACAGGGGTGGATTTCACCCCTCCACTTT. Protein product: CASSRSRQGWISPLHF.

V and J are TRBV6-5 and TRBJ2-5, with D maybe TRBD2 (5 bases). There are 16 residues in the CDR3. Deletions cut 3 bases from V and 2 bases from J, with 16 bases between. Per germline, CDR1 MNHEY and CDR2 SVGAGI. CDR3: CASSYSLRRRQETQYF. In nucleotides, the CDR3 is TGTGCCAGCAGTTATTCTTTGCGCAGGAGGCAAGAGACCCAGTACTTC.

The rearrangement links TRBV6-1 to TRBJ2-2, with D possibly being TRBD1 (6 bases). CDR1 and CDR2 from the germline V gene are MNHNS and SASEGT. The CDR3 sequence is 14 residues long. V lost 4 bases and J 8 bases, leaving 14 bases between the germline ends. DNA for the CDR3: TGTGCCAGCAGTGCCTCGCCAGGGGAAGGGGAGCTGTTTTTT. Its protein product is CASSASPGEGELFF.

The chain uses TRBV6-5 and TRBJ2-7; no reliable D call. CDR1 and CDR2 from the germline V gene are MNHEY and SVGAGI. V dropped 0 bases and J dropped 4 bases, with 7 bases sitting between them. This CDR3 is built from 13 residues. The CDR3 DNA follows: TGTGCCAGCAGTTACTCAAGAGTTTACGAGCAGTACTTC. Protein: CASSYSRVYEQYF.

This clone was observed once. The CDR3 sequence is CASSYSRAGELFF. DNA for the CDR3: TGTGCCAGCAGTTACTCTCGAGCCGGGGAGCTGTTTTTT. The chain combines TRBV6-5 with TRBJ2-2, with D unclear. V lost 0 bases to trimming and J lost 6 bases, with 5 bases between them. Germline-derived CDR1 and CDR2 are MNHEY and SVGAGI. The CDR3 sequence is 13 residues long.

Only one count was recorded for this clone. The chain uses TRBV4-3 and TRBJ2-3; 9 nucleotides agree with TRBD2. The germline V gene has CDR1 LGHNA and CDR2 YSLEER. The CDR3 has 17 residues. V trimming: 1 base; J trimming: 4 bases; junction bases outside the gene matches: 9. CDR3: CASSQAAGGGAADTQYF. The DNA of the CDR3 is TGCGCCAGCAGCCAAGCGGCGGGCGGGGGGGCGGCAGATACGCAGTATTTT.

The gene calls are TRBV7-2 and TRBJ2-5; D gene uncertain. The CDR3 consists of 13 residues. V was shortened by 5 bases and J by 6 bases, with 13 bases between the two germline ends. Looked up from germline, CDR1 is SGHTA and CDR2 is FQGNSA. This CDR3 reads CASSPNPTQTQYF. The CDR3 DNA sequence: TGTGCCAGCAGCCCCAACCCCACCCAGACCCAGTACTTC.

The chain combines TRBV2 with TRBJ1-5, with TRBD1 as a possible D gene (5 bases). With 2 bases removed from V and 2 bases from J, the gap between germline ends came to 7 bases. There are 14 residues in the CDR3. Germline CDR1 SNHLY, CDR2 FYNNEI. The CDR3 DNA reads TGTGCCAGCAGTGAAACAGGACGCAATCAGCCCCAGCATTTT. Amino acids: CASSETGRNQPQHF.

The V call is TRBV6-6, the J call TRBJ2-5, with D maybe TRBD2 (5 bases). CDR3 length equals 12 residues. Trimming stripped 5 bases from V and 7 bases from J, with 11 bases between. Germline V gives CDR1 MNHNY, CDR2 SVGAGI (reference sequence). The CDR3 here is CASSRAEGTQYF. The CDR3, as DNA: TGTGCCAGCAGTAGGGCCGAGGGGACCCAGTACTTC.

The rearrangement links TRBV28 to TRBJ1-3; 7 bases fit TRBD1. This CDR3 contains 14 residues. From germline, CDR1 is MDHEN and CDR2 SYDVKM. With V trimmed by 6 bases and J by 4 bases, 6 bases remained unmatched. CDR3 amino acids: CASRRQGLGNTIYF. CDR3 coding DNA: TGTGCCAGCAGAAGACAGGGTCTAGGAAACACCATATATTTT. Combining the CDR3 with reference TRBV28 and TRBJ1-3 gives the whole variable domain DVKVTQSSRYLVKRTGEKVFLECVQDMDHENMFWYRQDPGLGLRLIYFSYDVKMKEKGDIPEGYSVSREKKERFSLILESASTNQTSMYLCASRRQGLGNTIYFGEGSWLTVV.

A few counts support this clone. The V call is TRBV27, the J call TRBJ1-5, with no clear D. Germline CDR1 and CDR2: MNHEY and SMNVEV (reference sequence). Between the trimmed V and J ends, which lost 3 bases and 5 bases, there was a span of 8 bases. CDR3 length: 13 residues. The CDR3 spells CASSFTGDQPQHF. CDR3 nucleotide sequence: TGTGCCAGCAGTTTCACCGGGGATCAGCCCCAGCATTTT.

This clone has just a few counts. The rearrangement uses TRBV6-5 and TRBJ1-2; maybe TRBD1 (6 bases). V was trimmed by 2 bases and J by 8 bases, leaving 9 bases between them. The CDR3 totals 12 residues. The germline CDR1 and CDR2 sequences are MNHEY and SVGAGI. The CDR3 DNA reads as TGTGCCAGCAGTTACCGGGGGCTCGGCTACACCTTC. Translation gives CASSYRGLGYTF.

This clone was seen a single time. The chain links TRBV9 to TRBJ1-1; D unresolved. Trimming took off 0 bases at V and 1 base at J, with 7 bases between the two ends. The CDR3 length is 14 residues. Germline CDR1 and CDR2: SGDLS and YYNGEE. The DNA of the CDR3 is TGTGCCAGCAGCGTAGCTCTAAGGAACACTGAAGCTTTCTTT. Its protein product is CASSVALRNTEAFF. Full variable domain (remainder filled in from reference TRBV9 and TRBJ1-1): DSGVTQTPKHLITATGQRVTLRCSPRSGDLSVYWYQQSLDQGLQFLIQYYNGEERAKGNILERFSAQQFPDLHSELNLSSLELGDSALYFCASSVALRNTEAFFGQGTRLTVV.

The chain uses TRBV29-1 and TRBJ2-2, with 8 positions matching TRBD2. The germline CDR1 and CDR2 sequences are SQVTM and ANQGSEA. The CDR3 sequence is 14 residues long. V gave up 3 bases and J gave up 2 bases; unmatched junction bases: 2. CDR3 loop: CSVERGANTGELFF. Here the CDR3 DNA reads TGCAGCGTTGAGCGGGGGGCAAACACCGGGGAGCTGTTTTTT.